A few counts support the clone carrying this TCR beta chain. Antigen: not known. CDR1 is GTSNPN and CDR2 is SVGIG in the germline V gene (reference sequence). The CDR3 spans 14 residues. V lost 5 bases and J lost 5, with 13 bases in between. Libraries were prepared by immunoSEQ multiplex PCR; TCRdb keeps only in-frame clonotypes and omits some of them. The sample yields several thousand clones, approximately 26% seen once. These data are taken from a study of T cell clonotyping in hematopoietic cell transplantation. Whole-study results and caveats: Graft donor and pretransplant recipient Inverse Simpson Index values predicted broader posttransplant TCR diversity. Recipient TCR diversity dropped after transplant; expanded clonotypes rose from day 30 to 180. CD4 and CD8 repertoire contributions could not be separated without sorting.

Samples: about 28 days before transplant, then days 30, 100 and 180 after. The clonotype originates from a male patient aged 40 to 50 who had an allogeneic stem cell transplant from an unrelated donor, so the T cells may come from the graft donor. Some clones in this sample may be carry-over from other donors' samples. This chain connects TRBV30 to TRBJ1-6; D not certain. This material consisted of peripheral blood mononuclear cells, taken 180 days after allogeneic stem cell transplant. As DNA, the CDR3 is TGTGCCTGGGGACCTTGGTCCGATAATTCACCCCTCCACTTT. This encodes CAWGPWSDNSPLHF.